This is a list of T cell receptor beta chains from one sample in a study of siplizumab effects on memory and regulatory T cells. TCRdb keeps only in-frame clones here, not all; method: immunoSEQ multiplex PCR. The sample has some 100,000 clones; approximately 91% are singletons. Sequencing was carried out using non-Treg CD4+ T cells sorted from blood. The receptors were gathered from a human donor in good health. CDR3s include the opening cysteine and the closing phenylalanine or tryptophan. Each record gives: V gene, J gene, CDR3 protein.

TRBV30,TRBJ1-1,CAWSHGKDTEAFF
TRBV9,TRBJ2-7,CASSEVPGLGEQYF
TRBV11-2,TRBJ2-5,CASSSPSGRMETQYF
TRBV30,TRBJ1-5,CAWSKRNNQPQHF
TRBV21-1,TRBJ2-4,CASSRDVADIQYF
TRBV6-1,TRBJ1-1,CASSDRDSTEAFF
TRBV9,TRBJ2-5,CASSEGLAGQETQYF
TRBV6-5,TRBJ1-4,CASGATGTNEKLFF
TRBV4-2,TRBJ2-7,CASSQDSTISYEQYF
TRBV19,TRBJ1-2,CASSPPTGVGGYTF
TRBV5-1,TRBJ2-5,CASSYMDPVVETQYF
TRBV11-3,TRBJ2-5,CASSRGTSGLQETQYF
TRBV4-1,TRBJ1-5,CASSREEGESNQPQHF
TRBV2,TRBJ2-5,CASTEGEAETQYF
TRBV19,TRBJ2-5,CASSTNRQTETQYF
TRBV7-9,TRBJ2-3,CASSLGTLSTDTQYF
TRBV30,TRBJ1-1,CAWRRQGGPGTEAFF
TRBV2,TRBJ2-1,CASSGGQGNEQFF
TRBV7-9,TRBJ1-1,CASSLGGAGDTEAFF
TRBV28,TRBJ2-7,CASSRRDRDYEQYF